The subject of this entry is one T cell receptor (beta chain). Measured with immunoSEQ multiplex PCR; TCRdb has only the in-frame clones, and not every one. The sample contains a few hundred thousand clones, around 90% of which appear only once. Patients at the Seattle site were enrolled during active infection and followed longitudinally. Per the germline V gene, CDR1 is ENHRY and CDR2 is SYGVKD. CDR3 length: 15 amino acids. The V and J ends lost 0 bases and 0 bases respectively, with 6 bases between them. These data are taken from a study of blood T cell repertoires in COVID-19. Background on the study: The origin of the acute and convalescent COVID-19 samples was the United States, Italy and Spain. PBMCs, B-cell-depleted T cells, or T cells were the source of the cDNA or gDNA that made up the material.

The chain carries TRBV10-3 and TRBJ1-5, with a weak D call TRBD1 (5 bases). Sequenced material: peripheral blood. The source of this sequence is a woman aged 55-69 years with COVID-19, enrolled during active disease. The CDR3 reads CAISESDSSNQPQHF. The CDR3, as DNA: TGTGCCATCAGTGAGTCCGACAGTAGCAATCAGCCCCAGCATTTT.